This TCR beta chain was captured in a study of blood T cell repertoires in COVID-19. Background on the study: Acute and convalescent COVID-19 specimens originated in the United States, Italy and Spain. T cells, B-cell-depleted T cells, or PBMCs supplied cDNA or gDNA.

This clone was observed a few times. In the authors' methods: Counts of nucleated cells, estimated from reference gene primer amplification, were obtained. Generated by immunoSEQ multiplex PCR, the TCRdb table keeps only in-frame clones and is missing some. That table supplies the V and J calls and clone size; D and trimming were determined from the DNA. The table lists about 78,000 clones, around nine tenths of them singletons. Trimming cost V 1 base and J 0 bases, with 12 bases left between them. There are 16 residues in the CDR3. The germline V gene has CDR1 SEHNR and CDR2 FQNEAQ (reference sequence).

The sequence came from a man between 45 and 60 years old with active or convalescent COVID-19. The specimen was peripheral blood. J is TRBJ1-1 and V is TRBV7-9; D not resolved. CDR3 in amino acids: CASSLVAIIMNTEAFF. The CDR3 nucleotides are TGTGCCAGCAGCTTAGTGGCAATCATCATGAACACTGAAGCTTTCTTT.